The entry below describes one T cell receptor beta chain. Its specificity is unknown. With 2 bases removed from V and 5 bases from J, the gap between germline ends came to 12 bases. The CDR3 contains 15 residues. Per germline, CDR1 KGHDR and CDR2 SFDVKD. Next came a second PCR, run for about 6 to 12 cycles, which used a sample-barcoded 5' primer along with a J-beta primer mix. MiXCR, run by TCRdb on the 5' RACE reads, gives a single entry per CDR3 protein. The table shows over 700,000 distinct CDR3 sequences, with around half occurring only once. These data come from a study of blood T cells in healthy people across ages. Findings and caveats of the study: Donor CMV status was unknown, possibly confounding expanded clonotype changes. Greater diversity and more naive CD4+ cells were seen in long-lived donors than in aged donors.

Specimen: blood. The TCR originated in a man older than 75 in good health. V is TRBV24-1 and J is TRBJ2-1; D perhaps matches TRBD2 (6 bases). The DNA of the CDR3 is TGTGCCACCAGTGATTCCGGAGGGTCCCACAATGAGCAGTTCTTC. It codes for CATSDSGGSHNEQFF.